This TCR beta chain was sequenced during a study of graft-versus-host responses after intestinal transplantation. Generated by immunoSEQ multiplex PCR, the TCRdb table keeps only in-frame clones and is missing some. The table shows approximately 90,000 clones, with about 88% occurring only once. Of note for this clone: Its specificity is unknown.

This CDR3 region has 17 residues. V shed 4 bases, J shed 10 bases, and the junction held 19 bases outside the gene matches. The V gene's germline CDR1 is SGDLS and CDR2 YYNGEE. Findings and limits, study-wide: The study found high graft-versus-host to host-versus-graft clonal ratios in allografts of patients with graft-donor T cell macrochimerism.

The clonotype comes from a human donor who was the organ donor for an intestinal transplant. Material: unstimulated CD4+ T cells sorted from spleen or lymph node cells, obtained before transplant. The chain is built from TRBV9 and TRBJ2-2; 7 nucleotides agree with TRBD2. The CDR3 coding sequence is TGTGCCAGCAGCACAAAGGGGAGGGCAGCCTGGGAAGAGGAGCTGTTTTTT. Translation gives CASSTKGRAAWEEELFF.